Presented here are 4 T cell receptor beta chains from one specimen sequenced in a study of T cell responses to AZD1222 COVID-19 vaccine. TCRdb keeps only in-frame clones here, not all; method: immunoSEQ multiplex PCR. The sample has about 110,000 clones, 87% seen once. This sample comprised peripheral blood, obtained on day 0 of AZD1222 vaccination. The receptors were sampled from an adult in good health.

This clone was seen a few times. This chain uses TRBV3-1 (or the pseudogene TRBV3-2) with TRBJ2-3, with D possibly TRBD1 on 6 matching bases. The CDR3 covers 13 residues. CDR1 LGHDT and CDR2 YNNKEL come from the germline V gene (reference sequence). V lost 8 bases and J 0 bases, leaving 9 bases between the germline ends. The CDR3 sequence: CASRTGSTDTQYF. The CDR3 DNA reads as TGTGCCAGCCGAACAGGGAGCACAGATACGCAGTATTTT.

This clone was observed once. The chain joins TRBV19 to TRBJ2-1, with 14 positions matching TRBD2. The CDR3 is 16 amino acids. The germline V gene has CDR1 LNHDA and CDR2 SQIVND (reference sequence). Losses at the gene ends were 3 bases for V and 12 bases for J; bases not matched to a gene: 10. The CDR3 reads CASSMGLAGASNLQFF. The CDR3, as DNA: TGTGCCAGTAGTATGGGACTAGCGGGAGCGTCGAATTTGCAGTTCTTC.

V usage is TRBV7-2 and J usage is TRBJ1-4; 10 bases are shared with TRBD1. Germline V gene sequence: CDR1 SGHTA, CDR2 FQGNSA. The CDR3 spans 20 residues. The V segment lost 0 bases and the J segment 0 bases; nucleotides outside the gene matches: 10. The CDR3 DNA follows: TGTGCCAGCAGCTTAGCCGGACAGGGGGTGGTGGGTGCAACTAATGAAAAACTGTTTTTT. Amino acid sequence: CASSLAGQGVVGATNEKLFF.

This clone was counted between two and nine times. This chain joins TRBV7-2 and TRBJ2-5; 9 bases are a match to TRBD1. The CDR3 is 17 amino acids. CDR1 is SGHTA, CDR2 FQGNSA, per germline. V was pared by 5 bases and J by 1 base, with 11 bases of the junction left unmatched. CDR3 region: CASSGGTGGGFQETQYF. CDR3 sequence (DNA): TGTGCCAGCAGCGGAGGTACAGGGGGCGGATTCCAAGAGACCCAGTACTTC.